Below, 16 T cell receptor beta chains from the same sample are listed, as sequenced in a study of blood T cells in healthy people across ages. Next came a second PCR, run for about 6 to 12 cycles, which used a sample-barcoded 5' primer along with a J-beta primer mix. TCRdb re-analysed the 5' RACE reads in MiXCR, keeping a single row per CDR3 protein. The table lists 600,000 or so distinct CDR3 sequences, around 48% of them singletons. The sample comprised blood. The receptor set was obtained from a man at least 80 years old in good health.

This clonotype showed up many times. This chain connects TRBV6-6 to TRBJ2-7; D not resolved. This CDR3 has 13 residues. V lost 7 bases, J lost 0 bases, and 10 bases lay in between. CDR1 MNHNY and CDR2 SVGAGI come from the germline V gene (reference sequence). Written as DNA, the CDR3 is TGTGCCAGCACCTGGGCAAGCTCCTACGAGCAGTACTTC. This gives the protein CASTWASSYEQYF.

CDR3 DNA: TGTGCCTGGAGCTCTCTAGCGGGGGGGAATGAGCAGTTCTTC. Translated, it gives CAWSSLAGGNEQFF. V is TRBV30 and J is TRBJ2-1; 12 nucleotides match TRBD2. This CDR3 is 14 amino acids long. After removal of 3 bases from V and 7 bases from J, the junction contained 4 bases not matched to a gene. Looked up from germline, CDR1 is GTSNPN and CDR2 is SVGIG (reference sequence).

V gene TRBV7-9 combines with J gene TRBJ1-2; D remains unclear. CDR3 length equals 11 residues. Germline V CDR1 and CDR2: SEHNR, FQNEAQ (reference sequence). DNA of the CDR3: TGTACCGGAAGCTTTGATCGTGGCTACACCTTC. This translates into CTGSFDRGYTF.

J is TRBJ2-4 and V is TRBV29-1; D is ambiguous. CDR3 length: 11 residues. The germline V gene has CDR1 SQVTM and CDR2 ANQGSEA. The ends were cut back, 7 bases at V and 6 bases at J, with 10 bases in the middle. The CDR3 nucleotides are TGCAGCGGATGGGCAGGAAACATTCAGTACTTC. It is translated as CSGWAGNIQYF.

Ten or more counts support this clonotype. As DNA, the CDR3 is TGTGCCAGCAGTCCCGGGACAGGGAGCCTGGAGACCCAGTACTTC. Translated: CASSPGTGSLETQYF. The chain employs TRBV2 and TRBJ2-5; TRBD1 agrees at 9 bases. Trimming at V came to 5 bases and at J to 5 bases, leaving 9 bases not matched to a gene. This CDR3 has 15 residues. Germline V lookup: CDR1 SNHLY, CDR2 FYNNEI.

The CDR3 region is CATRSQAYNEQFF. The CDR3 DNA follows: TGTGCCACTCGGTCCCAGGCCTACAATGAGCAGTTCTTC. This chain joins TRBV7-2 and TRBJ2-1; no reliable D call. Trimming pared 10 bases from V and 2 bases from J, leaving 12 bases between. The germline CDR1 and CDR2 sequences are SGHTA and FQGNSA. The CDR3 totals 13 residues.

The V call is TRBV20-1, the J call TRBJ1-6, with unresolved D. CDR3 size: 16 residues. V gave up 3 bases and J gave up 0 bases, with 12 bases separating them. Germline V gene data show CDR1 as DFQATT and CDR2 as SNEGSKA (reference sequence). DNA of the CDR3: TGCAGTGCTAGTCGGGCGGAGAGCTCCTATAATTCACCCCTCCACTTT. Translation: CSASRAESSYNSPLHF.

V usage is TRBV4-2 and J usage is TRBJ1-4; D is ambiguous. Between the trimmed V and J ends, which lost 1 base and 7 bases, there was a span of 10 bases. The CDR3 is 14 residues long. Germline assignment: CDR1 LGHNA and CDR2 YNFKEQ. As DNA, the CDR3 is TGTGCCAGCAGCCAAGTCGCAATGCCTGAAAAACTGTTTTTT. Translated, it gives CASSQVAMPEKLFF.

This chain joins TRBV28 and TRBJ2-7; the match to TRBD2 covers 11 bases. The CDR3 covers 15 residues. CDR1 MDHEN and CDR2 SYDVKM come from the germline V gene. V dropped 4 bases and J dropped 7; count of bases not matched to a gene: 9. CDR3 coding DNA: TGTGCCAGCAGTTACCAGACTAGCGGGAAGGGTGAGCAGTACTTC. Its translation: CASSYQTSGKGEQYF. The variable domain in full, completed from reference TRBV28 and TRBJ2-7, reads DVKVTQSSRYLVKRTGEKVFLECVQDMDHENMFWYRQDPGLGLRLIYFSYDVKMKEKGDIPEGYSVSREKKERFSLILESASTNQTSMYLCASSYQTSGKGEQYFGPGTRLTVT.

The chain employs TRBV10-1 and TRBJ1-1; tentative D call: TRBD1 (5 bases). The length of the CDR3 is 18 residues. V was cut by 3 bases and J by 6 bases, with 26 bases left in between. Germline V lookup: CDR1 WNHNN, CDR2 SYGVQD (reference sequence). CDR3 region: CASSDIIGETNLGAEAFF. The DNA for the CDR3 is TGCGCCAGCAGTGATATTATTGGGGAAACAAATTTAGGGGCTGAAGCTTTCTTT.

The rearrangement links TRBV4-2 to TRBJ2-4, with 9 bases matching TRBD1. The assigned J gene may be wrong: the sequence end matches TRBJ2-7 better. The CDR3 runs to 16 residues. Per germline, CDR1 LGHNA and CDR2 YNFKEQ. The CDR3 nucleotides are TGTGCCAGCAGCCAAGAGGGGACAGGGTTATTTGGCGAGCAGTACTTC. It specifies CASSQEGTGLFGEQYF.

The chain joins TRBV7-2 to TRBJ2-5; 7 bases are a match to TRBD1. This CDR3 region has 16 residues. J lost 2 bases, V lost 1 base, and 7 bases had no gene match. Germline CDR1 and CDR2: SGHTA and FQGNSA. CDR3 amino acids: CASSLVAGTVQETQYF. The CDR3 DNA is TGTGCCAGCAGCTTAGTCGCCGGGACAGTACAAGAGACCCAGTACTTC.

A word on this clonotype: The junction shows a germline mismatch at one end, possibly a read error. V usage is TRBV9 and J usage is TRBJ2-7; either TRBD1 or TRBD2 may fit D (5 bases each). The CDR3 runs 15 residues. Germline loops: CDR1 SGDLS, CDR2 YYNGEE. For the CDR3, the DNA is TGTGCCAGCAGCGTCGGGGCGCAGGTCTCCTGCGAGCAGTACTTC. Translated: CASSVGAQVSCEQYF. The complete variable domain, with remaining parts taken from reference TRBV9 and TRBJ2-7, reads DSGVTQTPKHLITATGQRVTLRCSPRSGDLSVYWYQQSLDQGLQFLIQYYNGEERAKGNILERFSAQQFPDLHSELNLSSLELGDSALYFCASSVGAQVSCEQYFGPGTRLTVT.

The chain uses TRBV20-1 and TRBJ2-1; 9 bases line up with TRBD2. J lost 1 base, V lost 0 bases, and 7 bases had no gene match. This CDR3 region has 17 residues. Germline loops: CDR1 DFQATT, CDR2 SNEGSKA (reference sequence). This chain's CDR3 is CSARELAGSRSYNEQFF. DNA of the CDR3: TGCAGTGCTAGAGAACTAGCGGGCTCTAGATCCTACAATGAGCAGTTCTTC.

The chain links TRBV5-1 to TRBJ2-1; 12 nucleotides agree with TRBD2. From germline, CDR1 is SGHRS and CDR2 YFSETQ. The CDR3 is 18 residues long. After removal of 0 bases from V and 8 bases from J, the junction contained 12 bases not matched to a gene. The CDR3 DNA sequence: TGCGCCAGCAGCTTGGCCGCGGCTAGCGGGAGGGCCGCCCATGAGCAGTTCTTC. It translates to CASSLAAASGRAAHEQFF.

This clonotype appeared many times. The chain is built from TRBV6-5 and TRBJ2-2; 7 nucleotides line up with TRBD1. Germline V gene data show CDR1 as MNHEY and CDR2 as SVGAGI. Unmatched junction bases numbered 6, after V lost 5 bases and J lost 9 bases. The CDR3 contains 13 residues. The CDR3 is CASSTGTVRELFF. CDR3 in DNA: TGTGCCAGCAGTACCGGGACAGTGAGGGAGCTGTTTTTT.